This T cell receptor beta chain came from a study of technical replicates of blood from a few donors. The CDR3 runs to 15 residues. In germline, CDR1 is LNHNV, CDR2 YYDKDF (reference sequence). The V gene end was trimmed by 3 bases and the J gene end by 5 bases; junction bases not matched to a gene: 5. Clones were sequenced by immunoSEQ multiplex PCR, and TCRdb holds only the in-frame ones, with some missing. This sample has about 93,000 clones, with approximately 95% found just once. V gene TRBV15 combines with J gene TRBJ2-2; 8 bases align to TRBD1. Material for sequencing was T cells isolated from PBMCs. The source is a human donor in good health. This CDR3 reads CATSRPGGGTGELFF. CDR3 bases: TGTGCCACCAGCAGGCCAGGGGGCGGGACCGGGGAGCTGTTTTTT.